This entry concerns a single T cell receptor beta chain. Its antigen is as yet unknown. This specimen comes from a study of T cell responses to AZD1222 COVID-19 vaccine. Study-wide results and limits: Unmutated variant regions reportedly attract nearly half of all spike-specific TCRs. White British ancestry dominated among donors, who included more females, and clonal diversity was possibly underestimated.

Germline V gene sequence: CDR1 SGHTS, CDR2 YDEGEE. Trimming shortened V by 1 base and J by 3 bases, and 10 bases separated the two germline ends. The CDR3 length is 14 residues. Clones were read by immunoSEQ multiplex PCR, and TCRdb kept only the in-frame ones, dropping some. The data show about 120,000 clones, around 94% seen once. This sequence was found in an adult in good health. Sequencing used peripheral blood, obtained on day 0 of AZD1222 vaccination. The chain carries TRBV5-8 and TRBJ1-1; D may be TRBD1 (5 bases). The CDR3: CASSLRGTYTEAFF. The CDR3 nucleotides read TGTGCCAGCAGCTTGCGGGGGACTTACACTGAAGCTTTCTTT.